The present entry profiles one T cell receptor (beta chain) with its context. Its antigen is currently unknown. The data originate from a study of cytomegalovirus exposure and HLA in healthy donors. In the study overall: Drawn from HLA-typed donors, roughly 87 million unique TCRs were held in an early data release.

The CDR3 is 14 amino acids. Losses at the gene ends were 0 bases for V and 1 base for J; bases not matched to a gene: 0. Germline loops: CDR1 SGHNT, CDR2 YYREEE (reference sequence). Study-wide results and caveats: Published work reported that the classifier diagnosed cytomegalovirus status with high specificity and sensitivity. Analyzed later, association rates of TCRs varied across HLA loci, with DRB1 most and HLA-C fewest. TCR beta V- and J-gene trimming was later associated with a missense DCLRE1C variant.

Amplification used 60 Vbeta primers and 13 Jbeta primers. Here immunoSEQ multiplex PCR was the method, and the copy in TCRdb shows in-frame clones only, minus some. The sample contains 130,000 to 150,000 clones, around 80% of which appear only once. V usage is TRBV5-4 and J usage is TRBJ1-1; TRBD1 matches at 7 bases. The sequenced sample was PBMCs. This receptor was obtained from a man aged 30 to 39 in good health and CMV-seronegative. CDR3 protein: CASSLDRGNTEAFF. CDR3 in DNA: TGTGCCAGCAGCTTGGACAGGGGGAACACTGAAGCTTTCTTT. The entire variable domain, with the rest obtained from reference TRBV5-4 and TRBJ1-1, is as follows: ETGVTQSPTHLIKTRGQQVTLRCSSQSGHNTVSWYQQALGQGPQFIFQYYREEENGRGNFPPRFSGLQFPNYSSELNVNALELDDSALYLCASSLDRGNTEAFFGQGTRLTVV.